This T cell receptor beta chain was identified during a study of blood T cells in healthy people across ages. For the second PCR, which ran for roughly 6 to 11 cycles, a sample-barcoded 5' primer and a J-beta primer mix were used. Every cDNA molecule carried a tag from a template-switch adaptor bearing 12 random nucleotides. Using its own MiXCR run on the 5' RACE reads, TCRdb lists one record per CDR3 protein. The table lists 540,000 or so distinct CDR3 sequences, less than 60% of them singletons, with 20% to 25% in the top ten. CDR1 and CDR2 (germline): SGHTA, FQGNSA. Trimming shortened V by 0 bases and J by 10 bases, and 13 bases separated the two germline ends. The CDR3 spans 15 residues. Aged about 6 to 90, donors were systemically healthy Caucasians from Russia. Concerning this clonotype: What it binds is unknown.

The study, taken as a whole, reports: One million T cells yielded diversity estimates that were considered underestimates.

The TCR comes from a man at least 80 years old in good health. Sequenced input: blood. The V call is TRBV7-2, the J call TRBJ1-6; maybe TRBD1 (6 bases). The CDR3 nucleotides are TGTGCCAGCAGCTTAGCGGGCAGGGGAGGCTCACCCCTCCACTTT. It codes for CASSLAGRGGSPLHF.